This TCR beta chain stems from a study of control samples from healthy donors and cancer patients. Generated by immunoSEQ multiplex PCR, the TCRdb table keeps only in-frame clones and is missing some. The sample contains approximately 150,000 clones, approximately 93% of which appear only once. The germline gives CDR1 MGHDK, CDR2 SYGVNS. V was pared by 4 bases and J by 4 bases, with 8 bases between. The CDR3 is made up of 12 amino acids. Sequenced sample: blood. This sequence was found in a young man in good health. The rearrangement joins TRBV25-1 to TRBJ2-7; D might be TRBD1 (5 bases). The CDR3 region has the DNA TGTGCCAGCAGTGCTTACAGGTACGAGCAGTACTTC. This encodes CASSAYRYEQYF.